These 18 T cell receptor beta chains were sequenced from one sample in a study of blood T cells in healthy people across ages. With a J-beta primer mix and a sample-barcoded 5' primer, a second PCR ran about 6 to 11 cycles. TCRdb itself ran the 5' RACE reads through MiXCR, one entry per CDR3 protein. There are approximately 810,000 distinct CDR3 sequences in the sample; approximately 35% occur only once, and about an eighth lies in the top ten. Input material: blood. Source of these receptors: a man younger than 30 in good health.

This sequence joins TRBV6-1 and TRBJ2-1; D might be TRBD2 (5 bases). Germline CDR1 is MNHNS and CDR2 is SASEGT. With 10 bases removed from V and 0 bases from J, the gap between germline ends came to 19 bases. This CDR3 contains 16 residues. The CDR3 region is CATGVLQQSSYNEQFF. CDR3 coding DNA: TGTGCCACCGGGGTTTTGCAGCAGAGCTCCTACAATGAGCAGTTCTTC.

Ten or more counts support this clonotype. The gene calls are TRBV4-3 and TRBJ2-3; TRBD1 agrees at 7 bases. This CDR3 comprises 16 residues. The V and J ends lost 3 bases and 2 bases, in that order; junction bases with no gene match: 8. Per germline, CDR1 LGHNA and CDR2 YSLEER. The DNA of the CDR3 is TGCGCCAGCAGCCAGGCCGGGACAGCTCTCACAGATACGCAGTATTTT. Amino acids: CASSQAGTALTDTQYF.

As to this clonotype: A read error may produce the germline difference seen at one junction end. The chain is built from TRBV5-1 and TRBJ2-1; D may be TRBD1 (6 bases). Germline V lookup: CDR1 SGHRS, CDR2 YFSETQ. CDR3 length equals 15 residues. Here the CDR3 reads CASGPGQPSCNEQFF. In nucleotides, the CDR3 is TGCGCCAGCGGCCCCGGACAGCCCTCCTGCAATGAGCAGTTCTTC. Full variable domain (missing parts from reference TRBV5-1 and TRBJ2-1): KAGVTQTPRYLIKTRGQQVTLSCSPISGHRSVSWYQQTPGQGLQFLFEYFSETQRNKGNFPGRFSGRQFSNSRSEMNVSTLELGDSALYLCASGPGQPSCNEQFFGPGTRLTVL.

This clonotype came up a few times. This chain links TRBV19 with TRBJ2-5, with a tentative D call TRBD1 (5 bases). CDR1 and CDR2 from the germline V gene are LNHDA and SQIVND (reference sequence). This CDR3 contains 14 residues. The V end lost 6 bases, the J end lost 1 base, and 12 bases lay between the germline ends. CDR3 sequence (DNA): TGTGCCAGTAGCCCAACGACAGCCCAAGAGACCCAGTACTTC. Translated, it gives CASSPTTAQETQYF.

In its sample, this clonotype was seen a few times. The V call is TRBV2, the J call TRBJ1-1; no clear D gene. This CDR3 has 13 amino acids. Germline V CDR1 and CDR2: SNHLY, FYNNEI. The CDR3 is CATAVGSSTEAFF. The CDR3 DNA sequence: TGTGCTACAGCAGTGGGGTCCTCCACTGAAGCTTTCTTT.

In regard to this clonotype: A much more abundant neighbour one base away suggests this may be a read error. The V gene is TRBV12-3 or TRBV12-4, the J gene TRBJ2-5, with D hard to call. Trimming removed 6 bases from V and 11 bases from J, with 22 bases in between. There are 14 residues in the CDR3. This CDR3 reads CASRGWPASNEQYF. The CDR3 nucleotides read TGTGCCAGCAGAGGGTGGCCTGCCTCCAATGAGCAGTACTTC.

This clonotype showed up just a few times. The CDR3 coding sequence is TGTGCCAGCAGTTTCGACTCTCTCACTGAAGCTTTCTTT. This codes for CASSFDSLTEAFF. This sequence joins TRBV12-3 or TRBV12-4 and TRBJ1-1; D ambiguous. The CDR3 extends over 13 amino acids. V was pared by 3 bases and J by 4 bases, with 9 bases between.

This chain uses TRBV7-6 with TRBJ1-1; D is possibly TRBD1 (6 bases). This CDR3 is 15 amino acids long. Germline CDR1 SGHVS, CDR2 FNYEAQ. Between the trimmed V and J ends, which lost 0 bases and 8 bases, there was a span of 16 bases. CDR3 protein: CASSLAVQGNAEAFF. The CDR3 DNA follows: TGTGCCAGCAGCTTAGCTGTACAGGGTAACGCGGAAGCTTTCTTT.

This chain connects TRBV24-1 to TRBJ1-4; D not resolved. The ends were cut back, 2 bases at V and 8 bases at J, with 8 bases in the middle. The CDR3 consists of 13 residues. The germline gives CDR1 KGHDR, CDR2 SFDVKD. CDR3 DNA: TGTGCCACCAGTGATTCTGTGGGGGAAAAACTGTTTTTT. Translation: CATSDSVGEKLFF.

This clonotype was found many times. This chain connects TRBV20-1 to TRBJ2-5; D remains unclear. CDR1 is DFQATT and CDR2 is SNEGSKA in the germline V gene (reference sequence). Between the trimmed V and J ends, which lost 4 bases and 4 bases, there was a span of 7 bases. This CDR3 has 11 residues. The CDR3 loop is CSATSPETQYF. The CDR3 DNA reads as TGCAGTGCTACCTCCCCAGAGACCCAGTACTTC.

Only a few counts were recorded for this clonotype. A read error may account for a junction end that differs from germline. The rearrangement links TRBV30 to TRBJ2-1; either TRBD1 or TRBD2 may supply D (5 bases each). The CDR3 has 12 amino acids. In germline, CDR1 is GTSNPN, CDR2 SVGIG (reference sequence). The CDR3 protein is CAGSEADTEQFF. The CDR3 nucleotides are TGTGCCGGGAGTGAAGCGGACACAGAGCAGTTCTTC.

J is TRBJ1-1 and V is TRBV7-2; 8 bases fit TRBD1. There are 14 residues in the CDR3. Germline CDR1 is SGHTA and CDR2 is FQGNSA. J lost 5 bases, V lost 4 bases, and 6 bases had no gene match. The CDR3 reads CASSSRTGKTEAFF. CDR3 sequence (DNA): TGTGCCAGCAGCTCCCGGACAGGGAAGACTGAAGCTTTCTTT.

The chain combines TRBV20-1 with TRBJ2-7, with D possibly TRBD2 on 6 matching bases. CDR1 DFQATT and CDR2 SNEGSKA come from the germline V gene (reference sequence). The CDR3 spans 16 residues. The V and J ends lost 6 bases and 4 bases respectively, with 25 bases between them. The CDR3 DNA sequence: TGCAGTGCCCCTGACGGAGGGCCATTTAGGACTTACGAGCAGTACTTC. Translation gives CSAPDGGPFRTYEQYF.

This rearrangement joins TRBV2 to TRBJ2-5; tentative D call: TRBD1 (6 bases). CDR1 and CDR2 from the germline V gene are SNHLY and FYNNEI. With 0 bases removed from V and 11 bases from J, the gap between germline ends came to 16 bases. The CDR3 has 14 residues. The CDR3 DNA follows: TGTGCCAGCAGTGAAGCGCAGGGGATCAATGAGCAGTACTTC. Translation gives CASSEAQGINEQYF.

This clonotype was seen at least ten times. The chain is built from TRBV4-3 and TRBJ2-1; the D is unclear. The CDR3 consists of 14 residues. Germline V gene sequence: CDR1 LGHNA, CDR2 YSLEER. V dropped 0 bases and J dropped 2 bases, with 5 bases sitting between them. CDR3 in DNA: TGCGCCAGCAGCCAAGATGTTGCCTACAATGAGCAGTTCTTC. As protein: CASSQDVAYNEQFF.

This chain uses TRBV25-1 with TRBJ2-5, with 10 nucleotides matching TRBD2. The V gene end was trimmed by 3 bases and the J gene end by 1 base; junction bases not matched to a gene: 2. The length of the CDR3 is 15 residues. Germline CDR1 MGHDK, CDR2 SYGVNS. DNA for the CDR3: TGTGCCAGCAGTGACCGGACTAGCGGCCAAGAGACCCAGTACTTC. This codes for CASSDRTSGQETQYF.

In the case of this clonotype: Just one base apart from a much larger clone, this may be a read error. The rearrangement joins TRBV27 to TRBJ2-1; D not resolved. The CDR3 is 13 residues long. The ends were cut back, 5 bases at V and 0 bases at J, with 5 bases in the middle. Germline-derived CDR1 and CDR2 are MNHEY and SMNVEV (reference sequence). In DNA form, the CDR3 reads TGTGCCAGCAGTCATAGCTCCTACAATGAGCAGTTCTTC. Translated: CASSHSSYNEQFF.

This clonotype was counted a few times. The chain combines TRBV20-1 with TRBJ2-4, with 11 bases identical to TRBD2. The CDR3 loop spans 15 amino acids. The V and J ends lost 1 base and 13 bases, in that order; junction bases with no gene match: 12. From germline, CDR1 is DFQATT and CDR2 SNEGSKA (reference sequence). The CDR3 DNA sequence: TGCAGTGCTAGAGTAGCGGGGGGGCTCTACAATGAGCAGTACTTC. It yields the protein CSARVAGGLYNEQYF.